Following are 9 T cell receptor beta chains from one sample sequenced in a study of blood T cell repertoires in COVID-19. Sequencing used immunoSEQ multiplex PCR; TCRdb keeps in-frame clones, though not all of them. The repertoire has about 240,000 clones, 75% to 85% of them found once; the top ten carry around 12%. The sequencing input was peripheral blood. These receptors were obtained from a woman in her sixties or seventies with active or convalescent COVID-19.

This chain connects TRBV18 to TRBJ2-2, with D tentatively TRBD1 (6 bases). The germline V gene has CDR1 KGHSH and CDR2 LQKENI. Trimming removed 5 bases at V and 0 bases at J, with 13 bases between. CDR3 length: 16 residues. CDR3 in amino acids: CASSTTGTTNTGELFF. CDR3 bases: TGTGCCAGCTCAACTACCGGGACAACGAACACCGGGGAGCTGTTTTTT.

This clone has only one observation. This chain links TRBV2 with TRBJ2-1, with TRBD2 as a possible D gene (5 bases). The CDR3 sequence is 14 residues long. CDR1 and CDR2 from the germline V gene are SNHLY and FYNNEI. The ends were cut back, 7 bases at V and 6 bases at J, with 16 bases in the middle. CDR3 protein: CASTQKSGVNEQFF. CDR3 DNA sequence: TGTGCCAGCACTCAAAAGAGCGGTGTCAATGAGCAGTTCTTC.

This clone was picked up one time. J is TRBJ1-6 and V is TRBV18, with no clear D. The V gene lost 6 bases and the J gene lost 9 bases, with 18 bases spanning the gap. CDR3 length equals 15 residues. CDR1 and CDR2 (germline): KGHSH, LQKENI. The CDR3 nucleotides read TGTGCCAGCTCCCCGCCAGGTTTCTCTGCTTCACCCCTCCACTTT. The encoded protein is CASSPPGFSASPLHF.

V gene TRBV7-3 combines with J gene TRBJ2-3, with 10 bases fitting TRBD1. The CDR3 consists of 14 residues. Germline values: CDR1 SGHTA, CDR2 FQGTGA. J lost 6 bases, V lost 5 bases, and 5 bases had no gene match. The CDR3 region has the DNA TGTGCCAGCAGCCGGACAGGGGGTTTGGATACGCAGTATTTT. Translated, it gives CASSRTGGLDTQYF.

The chain couples TRBV18 to TRBJ1-2; TRBD1 matches at 8 bases. V shed 3 bases, J shed 6 bases, and the junction held 9 bases outside the gene matches. Germline values: CDR1 KGHSH, CDR2 LQKENI. This CDR3 contains 15 residues. The CDR3 region is CASSPWTGPGDGYTF. In DNA, the CDR3 is TGTGCCAGCTCACCTTGGACAGGGCCCGGAGATGGCTACACCTTC.

This clone has only a few counts. CDR3 DNA: TGTGCCTGGAGGGCACTAGCGGGGGGGTTCAATGAGCAGTTCTTC. Translating it yields CAWRALAGGFNEQFF. The V call is TRBV30, the J call TRBJ2-1; 13 bases match TRBD2. Germline V gene lookup returns CDR1 GTSNPN and CDR2 SVGIG (reference sequence). With 3 bases clipped from V and 6 bases from J, the junction kept 5 bases outside the gene matches. The CDR3 covers 15 residues.

This sequence joins TRBV5-4 and TRBJ2-5, with TRBD1 matching over 7 bases. Trimming cost V 4 bases and J 5 bases; bases outside gene matches: 8. CDR1 is SGHNT and CDR2 is YYREEE in the germline V gene (reference sequence). The CDR3 is 14 amino acids. The CDR3 region has the DNA TGTGCCAGCAGCAACCAGGGGGTCGGGGAGACCCAGTACTTC. Its protein product is CASSNQGVGETQYF. Filled out from reference TRBV5-4 and TRBJ2-5, the complete variable domain reads ETGVTQSPTHLIKTRGQQVTLRCSSQSGHNTVSWYQQALGQGPQFIFQYYREEENGRGNFPPRFSGLQFPNYSSELNVNALELDDSALYLCASSNQGVGETQYFGPGTRLLVL.

In its sample, this clone was seen a few times. The chain employs TRBV7-2 and TRBJ1-1, with D possibly being TRBD1 (6 bases). Trimming stripped 2 bases from V and 1 base from J, with 8 bases between. Germline CDR1 and CDR2: SGHTA and FQGNSA. This CDR3 spans 14 amino acids. CDR3 residues: CASSLTGSNTEAFF. The CDR3, as DNA: TGTGCCAGCAGCTTAACAGGGTCGAACACTGAAGCTTTCTTT.

The genes are TRBV13 and TRBJ2-1; 9 bases are shared with TRBD1. This CDR3 comprises 16 residues. Germline CDR1 and CDR2: PRHDT and FYEKMQ (reference sequence). V was clipped by 3 bases and J by 4 bases; unmatched bases: 7. CDR3 residues: CASSFLQGAGYNEQFF. For the CDR3, the DNA is TGTGCCAGCAGCTTCCTACAGGGGGCAGGTTACAATGAGCAGTTCTTC.